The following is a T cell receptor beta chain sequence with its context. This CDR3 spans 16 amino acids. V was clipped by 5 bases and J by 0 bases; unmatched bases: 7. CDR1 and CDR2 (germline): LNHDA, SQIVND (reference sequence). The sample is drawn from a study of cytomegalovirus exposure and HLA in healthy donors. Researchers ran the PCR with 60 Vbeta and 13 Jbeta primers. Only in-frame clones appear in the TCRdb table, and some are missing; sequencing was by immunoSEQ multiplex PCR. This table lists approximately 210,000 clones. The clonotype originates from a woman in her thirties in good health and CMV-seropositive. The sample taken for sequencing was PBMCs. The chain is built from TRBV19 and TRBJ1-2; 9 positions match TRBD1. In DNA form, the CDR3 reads TGTGCCAGTAGTCGGACAGGGGCTGTAGCTAACTATGGCTACACCTTC. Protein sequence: CASSRTGAVANYGYTF.